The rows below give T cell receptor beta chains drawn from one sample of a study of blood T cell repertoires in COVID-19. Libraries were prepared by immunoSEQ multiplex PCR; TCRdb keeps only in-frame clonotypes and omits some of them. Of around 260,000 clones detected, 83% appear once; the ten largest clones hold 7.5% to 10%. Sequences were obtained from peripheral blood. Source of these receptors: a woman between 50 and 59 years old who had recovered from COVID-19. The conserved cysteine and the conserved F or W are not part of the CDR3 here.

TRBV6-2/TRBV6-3	ASSYSTGILNSPLH
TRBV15	ATSRDGMSEWPQH
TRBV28	ASSIDRGDWNTEAF
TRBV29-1	SVARRQGNDYGYT
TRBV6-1	ASSEFGVSNQPQH
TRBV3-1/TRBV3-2	ASITSGETEAF
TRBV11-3	ASSLDPDLCTSYNEQF
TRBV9	ASSTGLAGGRDTQY
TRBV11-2	ASSRGDSIYGYT
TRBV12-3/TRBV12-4	ASNPTPGEQY
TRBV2	ASRERDWGEQY
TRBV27	ASSLSMTRAETQY
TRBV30	ARGGGFSNGYT
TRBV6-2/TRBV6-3	ASSYYGGGEETQY
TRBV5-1	ASSGQNRGIDEQF
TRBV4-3	ASSQARQVRGLAGGPADTQY
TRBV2	ASSRDREYEKLF
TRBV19	ASSMRTGGSNQPQH
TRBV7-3	ASSSTGFGEQF
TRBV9	ASSPHGQPGSYEQY
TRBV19	ASSRGGASYNEQF
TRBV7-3	ASSLTAGLYNEQF
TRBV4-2	ASSQDVQDGYT
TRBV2	ASRATGGPNTEAF
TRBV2	ASRDRSSYNSPLH
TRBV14	ASSSWPRTEQF
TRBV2	ASSRDTYEQY
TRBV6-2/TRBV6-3	ASSPSGGALWQY
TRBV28	ASGSWGGYEQY
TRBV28	ASSSGGGHQPQH
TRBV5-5	ASSFSGGAVNQPQH
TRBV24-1	ATRGGRTYEQY
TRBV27	ASSITHRGTEAF
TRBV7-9	ASSWSGAGGQETQY
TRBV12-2	ASRLAPSTGTGAQPQH
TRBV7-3	ASSSQGQTQETQY
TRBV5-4	ASSLGQDSLYEQY
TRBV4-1	ASSQPLYDSATNEKLF
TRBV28	ASSYRGRRQPQH
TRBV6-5	ASSYLLAGGTQY
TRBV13	ASSLGGQGAHEQY
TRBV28	ASSTPGQLETGELF
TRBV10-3	AIHPGNYGYT
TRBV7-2	ASSPADYSYEQY
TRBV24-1	ATSDEGISTDTQY